These T cell receptor beta chains were read from a single sample in a study of blood T cell repertoires in COVID-19. Clones were read by immunoSEQ multiplex PCR, and TCRdb kept only the in-frame ones, dropping some. The table has over 200,000 clones, roughly 90% seen once; the top ten hold about 9.3%. The sequencing sample was made of PBMCs or T cells enriched from blood (not recorded which). The receptors here all came from a man aged 40-49 years who had recovered from COVID-19. The CDR3 runs from the conserved cysteine through the conserved F or W. D genes are given only for firm matches. The size entry is marked missing in some rows and otherwise reads once, few, many or a size class.

clone_size: once
d_call: TRBD2
j_call: TRBJ2-1
v_call: TRBV6-5
cdr3_aa: CASSYASSGVRNEQFF
cdr3_nt: TGTGCCAGCAGTTACGCTTCTAGCGGGGTTAGAAATGAGCAGTTCTTC

clone_size: -
d_call: TRBD2
j_call: TRBJ2-3
v_call: TRBV27
cdr3_aa: CASSLKTSGASTDTQYF
cdr3_nt: TGTGCCAGCAGTTTAAAAACTAGCGGGGCTAGCACAGATACGCAGTATTTT

clone_size: -
d_call: -
j_call: TRBJ2-5
v_call: TRBV2
cdr3_aa: CASSEARGGQETQYF
cdr3_nt: TGTGCCAGCAGTGAAGCCAGGGGTGGCCAAGAGACCCAGTACTTC

clone_size: -
d_call: -
j_call: TRBJ2-5
v_call: TRBV3-1/TRBV3-2
cdr3_aa: CASSRKTNVQETQYF
cdr3_nt: TGTGCCAGCAGCCGGAAGACTAACGTACAAGAGACCCAGTACTTC

clone_size: -
d_call: -
j_call: TRBJ2-1
v_call: TRBV6-1
cdr3_aa: CASSEIRRGTRSYNEQFF
cdr3_nt: TGTGCCAGCAGTGAAATTCGGAGGGGCACTCGGTCCTACAATGAGCAGTTCTTC

clone_size: -
d_call: -
j_call: TRBJ1-5
v_call: TRBV10-3
cdr3_aa: CAISADSDQPQHF
cdr3_nt: TGTGCCATCAGTGCGGACAGTGATCAGCCCCAGCATTTT

clone_size: -
d_call: -
j_call: TRBJ2-1
v_call: TRBV5-1
cdr3_aa: CASSLSLRYNEQFF
cdr3_nt: TGCGCCAGCAGTCTGTCCTTGCGGTACAATGAGCAGTTCTTC

clone_size: -
d_call: -
j_call: TRBJ1-2
v_call: TRBV18
cdr3_aa: CASSPSTGSGGYTF
cdr3_nt: TGTGCCAGCTCACCGTCTACAGGGTCAGGCGGCTACACCTTC

clone_size: -
d_call: TRBD2
j_call: TRBJ2-2
v_call: TRBV19
cdr3_aa: CASSPTSGRFGGELFF
cdr3_nt: TGTGCCAGTAGTCCGACAAGCGGGAGATTTGGCGGGGAGCTGTTTTTT

clone_size: -
d_call: TRBD1
j_call: TRBJ1-2
v_call: TRBV6-5
cdr3_aa: CASRADRVQGYTF
cdr3_nt: TGTGCCAGCAGAGCTGACAGGGTCCAGGGCTACACCTTC

clone_size: -
d_call: -
j_call: TRBJ2-3
v_call: TRBV19
cdr3_aa: CASSIAGRTDTQYF
cdr3_nt: TGTGCCAGTAGTATCGCGGGGCGCACAGATACGCAGTATTTT

clone_size: -
d_call: TRBD1
j_call: TRBJ1-1
v_call: TRBV2
cdr3_aa: CASSGDRGLGTEAFF
cdr3_nt: TGTGCCAGCAGCGGGGACAGGGGGCTCGGCACTGAAGCTTTCTTT

clone_size: once
d_call: TRBD1
j_call: TRBJ1-5
v_call: TRBV6-4
cdr3_aa: CASARGEESSNQPQHF
cdr3_nt: TGTGCCAGCGCCAGGGGGGAGGAAAGTAGCAATCAGCCCCAGCATTTT

clone_size: -
d_call: -
j_call: TRBJ1-2
v_call: TRBV19
cdr3_aa: CASSIDRQIDYGYTF
cdr3_nt: TGTGCCAGTAGTATAGATCGACAGATAGACTATGGCTACACCTTC

clone_size: -
d_call: -
j_call: TRBJ1-4
v_call: TRBV7-9
cdr3_aa: CASSSPGGASEKLFF
cdr3_nt: TGTGCCAGCAGCTCCCCGGGGGGAGCATCCGAAAAACTGTTTTTT

clone_size: -
d_call: -
j_call: TRBJ2-7
v_call: TRBV4-1
cdr3_aa: CASRRDSTYEQYF
cdr3_nt: TGCGCCAGCAGGCGGGACAGTACCTACGAGCAGTACTTC

clone_size: few
d_call: TRBD1
j_call: TRBJ2-7
v_call: TRBV7-2
cdr3_aa: CASSRDRGGEQYF
cdr3_nt: TGTGCCAGCAGCCGAGACAGGGGAGGTGAGCAGTACTTC

clone_size: -
d_call: TRBD2
j_call: TRBJ2-5
v_call: TRBV5-1
cdr3_aa: CASGLAGASGLETQYF
cdr3_nt: TGCGCCAGCGGACTAGCGGGGGCCTCGGGGTTGGAGACCCAGTACTTC

clone_size: few
d_call: TRBD2
j_call: TRBJ2-1
v_call: TRBV6-1
cdr3_aa: CASSETSLWTSGYNEQFF
cdr3_nt: TGTGCCAGCAGTGAAACTAGTCTGTGGACTAGCGGCTACAATGAGCAGTTCTTC

clone_size: -
d_call: -
j_call: TRBJ1-2
v_call: TRBV7-9
cdr3_aa: CAISPRTAHGYTF
cdr3_nt: TGTGCCATATCACCCAGGACAGCACATGGCTACACCTTC

clone_size: -
d_call: TRBD2
j_call: TRBJ2-5
v_call: TRBV5-4
cdr3_aa: CASMLAGDQETQYF
cdr3_nt: TGTGCCAGCATGCTAGCGGGGGACCAAGAGACCCAGTACTTC

clone_size: -
d_call: -
j_call: TRBJ2-7
v_call: TRBV11-2
cdr3_aa: CASALSTEQYF
cdr3_nt: TGTGCCAGCGCACTATCTACGGAGCAGTACTTC

clone_size: -
d_call: TRBD2
j_call: TRBJ2-5
v_call: TRBV3-1/TRBV3-2
cdr3_aa: CASSPWGGVETQYF
cdr3_nt: TGTGCCAGCAGCCCCTGGGGGGGGGTAGAGACCCAGTACTTC

clone_size: -
d_call: -
j_call: TRBJ1-1
v_call: TRBV7-8
cdr3_aa: CASSLVGGEGRLRMNTEAFF
cdr3_nt: TGTGCCAGCAGCTTAGTCGGGGGGGAGGGGAGGCTCCGGATGAACACTGAAGCTTTCTTT